The clone carrying this TCR beta chain was detected only once. What it binds is not known. This sample is part of a study of T cell responses to AZD1222 COVID-19 vaccine. Turning to the study itself: Analyses pooled second doses at about 4 or about 12 weeks. Findings and caveats of the study: Donors in the cohort were predominantly white British and more often female, and clonal diversity was possibly underestimated. Targeting of unmutated variant regions was reportedly seen in nearly half of spike-specific TCRs. It was only a handful of AZD1222 recipients who were seropositive at baseline.

Generated by immunoSEQ multiplex PCR, the TCRdb table keeps only in-frame clones and is missing some. The sample gives 150,000 to 200,000 clones, almost 90% of which show up once; around 5.5% is in the top ten. This CDR3 has 18 residues. Looked up from germline, CDR1 is LGHNA and CDR2 is YSLEER. Trimming pared 0 bases from V and 0 bases from J, leaving 17 bases between. Here the sequenced sample was peripheral blood, taken on day 0 of AZD1222 vaccination. This receptor was identified in an adult in good health. This chain connects TRBV4-3 to TRBJ1-1; D unclear. The CDR3 DNA sequence: TGCGCCAGCAGCCAAGAGACGGCAGGAGAACTCCTGAACACTGAAGCTTTCTTT. The encoded protein is CASSQETAGELLNTEAFF.